This T cell receptor beta chain is drawn from a study of cytomegalovirus exposure and HLA in healthy donors (dated by TCRdb to the late 2010s). The study in broad terms: An earlier analysis of approximately 590 of the donors reported 276 Gb of sequence data and roughly 100 million unique TCR beta sequences from some 180 million T cells. An early release that covered fewer than 800 HLA-typed donors contained approximately 300 gigabases of sequencing data and approximately 85 million unique TCR sequences. Among the approximately 430 genotyped donors, about 85% belonged to the genetic ancestry cluster associated with self-reported Caucasian donors. The study aimed to test whether cataloging public T cell receptors could reveal signatures of past pathogen exposure. Using immunosequencing, the study profiled T cell repertoires from 666 subjects and related those repertoires to cytomegalovirus serostatus. In addition to the first cohort of approximately 670 subjects, a separate validation cohort of approximately 130 different subjects was used. To predict cytomegalovirus infection status, the study brought together high-throughput TCR immunosequencing, statistical association of individual TCRs with disease status, and machine learning. To study patterns of TCR occurrence, a later analysis re-analyzed previously published TCR beta repertoires from just over 650 donors and added high-resolution HLA genotyping. In the later analysis, no new phenotypic data were used to find candidate immune exposures; instead, reliance was placed on TCR beta sequences and their occurrence across donors. In an earlier analysis of 587 of the donors, high-throughput TCR beta sequencing was used to judge whether each TCR beta V gene segment behaved as functional or pseudogenic. Donor age, sex, ethnicity and CMV serostatus were compiled alongside the repertoire data. In a later genetic analysis, genome-wide SNP genotypes for about 65% of the roughly 700 donors were used, and that subset was treated as a discovery cohort. Every repertoire in the discovery cohort had been generated on one and the same sequencing platform. Class I and class II HLA loci were covered by the typing at four-digit resolution. Typing coverage differed by locus: A, B, C, DRB1 and DQB1 were typed in roughly 629-640 donors, DQA1 in 522, DPA1 in 600 to 610, and DPB1 in about 450. About 5 DR-DQ haplotypes were handled as single units for association and clustering, since linkage in the cohort was strong. Among a few hundred genotyped donors of the cohort, an average of about 240,000 unique TCR beta nucleotide sequences were sequenced per donor, roughly 18% of them non-productive. The paper as a whole reports these results and caveats: Correlated functional status among segregating V segments might reflect linkage disequilibrium, but an unknown experimental factor could not be ruled out. Specific HLA alleles were associated with 16,951 TCR beta sequences at a false discovery rate of 0.05 in a later analysis. The classifier was reported to diagnose cytomegalovirus status with high specificity and sensitivity in both the original cohort and the validation cohort. Because counts were too low, roughly 16 rarely observed V segments, including chromosome 9 orphons, were excluded from the earlier analysis of several hundred of the donors. A further reported finding was that TCR beta sequences accurately predicted the HLA-A and HLA-B alleles for most subjects in the first cohort. In a later analysis, HLA-associated TCR beta chains showed more clonal expansion and lower generation probabilities than non-associated chains that were equally common. Broadly in line with IMGT annotations, most TCR beta V segments showed up in productive rearrangements about 87% or about 30% of the time in an earlier analysis of roughly 590 of the donors. The cohort was sequenced for TCR beta chains only, and without alpha or paired-chain data the features that could be detected were limited. Because some donors lacked HLA typing at each locus, the association tests relied only on the typed subset. While some public TCRs were present in many individuals, most TCR sequences turned up only very rarely across donors. Several of the top co-occurrence clusters appeared to be linked to parvovirus B19, influenza, CMV and Epstein-Barr virus, according to a later analysis. A cluster of highly shared sequence variants was judged likely to be a technical artifact of the sequencing pipeline. In a later analysis, most CMV-associated TCR beta chains were found to appear HLA-restricted, with HLA associations seemingly driven largely by CMV exposure. In a later genetic analysis, a missense DCLRE1C variant was associated with V-gene and J-gene trimming of TCR beta chains, and the association was replicated in an independent cohort. According to a later genetic analysis, donors in an Asian-associated ancestry cluster had fewer N-insertions in productive TCRs than the roughly 670-donor mean. The 87-base-pair reads could not distinguish some IMGT-functional V segments, including TRBV6-2 and TRBV6-3, so those segments were excluded. Presence/absence analyses assumed roughly uniform sequencing depth across donors, an assumption that may not hold. A later analysis found that TCR association rates varied across HLA loci, with DRB1 alleles showing the most associated TCRs and HLA-C alleles the fewest. The authors suggested that the approach could potentially be generalized to other disease states and immunological phenotypes. When HLA alleles, especially DR and DQ, strongly co-occurred, attributing TCR associations to individual alleles was difficult. The study listed 150 to 200 TCR beta chains as associated with cytomegalovirus. A few of the identified cytomegalovirus-associated TCR beta chains were confirmed in vitro to be specific for cytomegalovirus antigens. For the cohort, immune exposure information was limited to CMV serostatus.

The cohort consisted of 650 to 850 healthy bone marrow donors. Cohort members were all nominally healthy when sampled, although unrecorded immune exposures were likely present. The donor tested CMV seronegative and was one of the 352 seronegative cohort members. Every donor gave a peripheral blood sample, and the peripheral blood mononuclear cells from that sample were used for TCR beta sequencing. Genomic DNA extraction from the blood cell samples was performed with the Qiagen DNeasy Blood Extraction Kit. The protocol used for the library was the immunoSEQ multiplex PCR assay. For the multiplex PCR, a mixture combining 60 forward primers for TCR Vbeta segments and 13 reverse primers for TCR Jbeta segments was used. The CDR3 region of rearranged TCR beta genes was amplified from genomic DNA with a multiplex PCR assay. Amplified TCR beta libraries were sequenced as 87-base-pair reads on the Illumina HiSeq System. Concerning the study's data processing: A later analysis counted tens of millions of unique TCR beta chains across the roughly 700 repertoires, and 10 million to 11 million of these chains were shared by at least two donors. A nearest-neighbor algorithm error-corrected the raw reads and collapsed the reads into unique sequences, merging closely related sequences to remove PCR and sequencing errors. To assign V, D and J gene segments, CDR3 sequences were aligned to IMGT reference sequences. Each retained sequence needed at least a six-nucleotide match to both a V gene segment and a J gene segment. Rearrangements were classified as productive when the CDR3 lacked stop codons and remained in frame with V and J, and all other rearrangements were classified as non-productive. Following IMGT convention, CDR3 was defined as the stretch from the second conserved V-encoded cysteine to the conserved J-encoded phenylalanine. The earlier analysis of roughly 590 of the donors excluded sequences that lacked an unambiguous match to a single V gene segment. In an earlier analysis of several hundred of the donors, a V segment was called functional when productive rearrangements were above 56.7%, and segregating when the standard deviation between donors exceeded 5%. A statistical classification framework was developed to diagnose cytomegalovirus status using the catalog of TCR beta chain sequences. In a later analysis, V and J genes were assigned by comparing TCR nucleotide sequences against IMGT/GENE-DB human TR gene sequences. In a later analysis, CDR3 sequences and most-parsimonious VDJ recombination scenarios were assigned using the TCRdist pipeline. In a later analysis, each TCR beta chain was defined by its CDR3 amino acid sequence together with its V-gene family, and reads without a unique V-gene family were excluded. As a way to deal with suspected cross-contamination and a sequencing artifact, a later analysis dropped 640 or so nucleotide sequences that were highly shared and had low generation probability. A later analysis calculated a clonal expansion index for each public chain from normalized within-repertoire ranks of inferred template counts. Generation probabilities in a later analysis came from a VDJ recombination model fitted to out-of-frame rearrangements, and those results were checked against IGoR. In a later analysis, TCR-TCR, TCR-HLA and TCR-CMV co-occurrence was scored with hypergeometric tests, and a repertoire-size bias correction was applied to TCR pairs. In a later analysis, false discovery rates were estimated by permuting HLA or CMV assignments 20 times. A later analysis grouped co-occurring TCRs with DBSCAN, adding TCRdist sequence similarity when clustering within HLA-allele-positive subsets. Repertoires with fewer than 30,000 or more than 120,000 public chains, plus five repertoires with anomalous nucleotide sharing, were excluded from co-occurrence clustering. This immuneACCESS table, as held by TCRdb, lists in-frame sequences with V and J called but not all clones. Of the missing ones, under half trace to an unresolved V gene in checked studies; the others have no known cause. The V and J calls and clone size come from that table; D and trimming were worked out from the DNA. This sample holds tens of thousands of clones; approximately 79% were observed only once. The leading ten clones occupy roughly 3.8% of the sample.

This clone was seen a few times. Its antigen is currently not known. The record has no base qualities; no much larger clone is one base away. According to the germline V gene, CDR1 reads MNHNS and CDR2 reads SASEGT. The CDR3 has 14 amino acids, counting the end cysteine and phenylalanine. Of all the DNA, just the CDR3 is kept, 42 bases in frame from base 1. V has 5 bases trimmed and J has 5 bases trimmed; junction bases matching no gene number 4. The chain is encoded by TRBV6-1 joined to TRBJ1-5; TRBD1 agrees with 9 junctional bases. This TCR was sampled from a woman aged 40 to 49 in good health and CMV-seronegative. The sequencing sample was made of PBMCs. The CDR3 corresponds to CASSFRDRDQPQHF. The nucleotide sequence is TGTGCCAGCAGTTTCCGGGACAGGGATCAGCCCCAGCATTTT.